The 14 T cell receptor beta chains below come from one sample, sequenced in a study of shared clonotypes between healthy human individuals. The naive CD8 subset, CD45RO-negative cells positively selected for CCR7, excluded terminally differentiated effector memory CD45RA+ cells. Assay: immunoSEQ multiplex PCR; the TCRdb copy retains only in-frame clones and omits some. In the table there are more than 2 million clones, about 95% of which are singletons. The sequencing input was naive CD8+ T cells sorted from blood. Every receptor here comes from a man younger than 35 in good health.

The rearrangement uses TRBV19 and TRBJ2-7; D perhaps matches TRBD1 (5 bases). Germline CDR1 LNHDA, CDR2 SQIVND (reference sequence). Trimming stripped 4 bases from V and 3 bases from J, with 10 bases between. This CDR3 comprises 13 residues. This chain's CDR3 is CASSNRIDYEQYF. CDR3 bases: TGTGCCAGTAGTAACAGGATCGACTACGAGCAGTACTTC.

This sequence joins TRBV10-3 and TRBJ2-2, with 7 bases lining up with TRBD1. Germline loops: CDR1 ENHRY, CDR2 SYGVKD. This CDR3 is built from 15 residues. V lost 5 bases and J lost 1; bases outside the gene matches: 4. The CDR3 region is CAISHTGENTGELFF. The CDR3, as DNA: TGTGCCATCAGTCATACAGGGGAGAACACCGGGGAGCTGTTTTTT.

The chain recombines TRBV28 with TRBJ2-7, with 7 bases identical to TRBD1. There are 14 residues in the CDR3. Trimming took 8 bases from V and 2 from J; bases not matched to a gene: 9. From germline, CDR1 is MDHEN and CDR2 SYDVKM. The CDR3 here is CASRKTGFAYEQYF. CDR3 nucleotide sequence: TGTGCCAGCCGAAAGACAGGGTTTGCCTACGAGCAGTACTTC.

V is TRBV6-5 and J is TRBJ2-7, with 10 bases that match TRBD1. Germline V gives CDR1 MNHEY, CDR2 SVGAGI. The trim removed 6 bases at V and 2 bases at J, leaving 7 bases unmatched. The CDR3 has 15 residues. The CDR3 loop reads CASSSGQGHPYEQYF. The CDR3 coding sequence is TGTGCCAGCAGCTCGGGACAGGGGCACCCCTACGAGCAGTACTTC.

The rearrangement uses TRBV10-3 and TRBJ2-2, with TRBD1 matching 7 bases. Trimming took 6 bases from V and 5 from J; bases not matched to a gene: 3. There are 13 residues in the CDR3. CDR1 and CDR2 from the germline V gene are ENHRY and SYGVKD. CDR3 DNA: TGTGCCATCAGCGGGACAGTTACCGGGGAGCTGTTTTTT. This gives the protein CAISGTVTGELFF.

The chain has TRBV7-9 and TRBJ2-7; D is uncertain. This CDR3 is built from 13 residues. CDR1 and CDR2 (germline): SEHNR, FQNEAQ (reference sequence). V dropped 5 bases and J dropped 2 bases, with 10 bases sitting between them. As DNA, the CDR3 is TGTGCCAGCAGCGACACAGTCACCTACGAGCAGTACTTC. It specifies CASSDTVTYEQYF.

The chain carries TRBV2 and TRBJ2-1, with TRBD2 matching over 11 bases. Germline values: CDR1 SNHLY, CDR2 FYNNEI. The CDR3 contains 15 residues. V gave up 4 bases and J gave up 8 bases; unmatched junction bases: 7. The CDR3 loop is CASSGGLAGFDEQFF. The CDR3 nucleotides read TGTGCCAGCAGTGGAGGACTAGCGGGTTTCGATGAGCAGTTCTTC.

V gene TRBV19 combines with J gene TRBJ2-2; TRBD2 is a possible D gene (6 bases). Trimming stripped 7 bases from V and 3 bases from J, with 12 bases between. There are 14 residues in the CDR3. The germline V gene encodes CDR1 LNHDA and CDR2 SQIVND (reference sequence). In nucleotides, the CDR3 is TGTGCCAGTACTCTAGCGTTTGACACCGGGGAGCTGTTTTTT. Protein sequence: CASTLAFDTGELFF.

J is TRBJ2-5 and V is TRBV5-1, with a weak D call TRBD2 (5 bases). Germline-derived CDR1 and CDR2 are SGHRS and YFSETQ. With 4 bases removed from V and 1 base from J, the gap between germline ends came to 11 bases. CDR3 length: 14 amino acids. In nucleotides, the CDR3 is TGCGCCAGCAGCCCCCGGACTGCCCAAGAGACCCAGTACTTC. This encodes CASSPRTAQETQYF.

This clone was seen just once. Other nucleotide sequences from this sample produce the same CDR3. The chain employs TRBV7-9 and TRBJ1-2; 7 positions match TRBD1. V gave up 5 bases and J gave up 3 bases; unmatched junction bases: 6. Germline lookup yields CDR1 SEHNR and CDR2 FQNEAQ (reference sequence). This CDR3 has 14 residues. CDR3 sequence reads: CASSLGTAHYGYTF. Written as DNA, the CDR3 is TGTGCCAGCAGCCTAGGGACAGCACACTATGGCTACACCTTC.

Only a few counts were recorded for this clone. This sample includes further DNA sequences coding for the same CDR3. The CDR3 loop is CASGGSSYEQYF. CDR3 DNA sequence: TGTGCCAGCGGGGGGAGCTCCTACGAGCAGTACTTC. V is TRBV27 and J is TRBJ2-7; the D gene is possibly TRBD2 (6 bases). V shed 8 bases and J shed 0 bases, with 8 bases lying between them. The CDR3 is 12 amino acids. Germline values: CDR1 MNHEY, CDR2 SMNVEV (reference sequence).

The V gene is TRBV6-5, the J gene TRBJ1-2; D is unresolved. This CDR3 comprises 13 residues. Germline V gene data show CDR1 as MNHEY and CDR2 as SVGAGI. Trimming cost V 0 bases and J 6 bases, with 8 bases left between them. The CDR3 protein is CASSYSRAHGYTF. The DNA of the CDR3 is TGTGCCAGCAGTTACTCGAGGGCCCATGGCTACACCTTC.

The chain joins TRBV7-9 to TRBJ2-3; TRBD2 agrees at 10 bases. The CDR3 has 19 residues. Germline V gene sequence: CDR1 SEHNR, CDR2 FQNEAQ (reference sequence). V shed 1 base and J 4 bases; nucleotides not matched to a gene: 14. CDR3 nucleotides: TGTGCCAGCAGCTTAGATTGGAACTCAGCGGGAGGGGTTGCAGATACGCAGTATTTT. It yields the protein CASSLDWNSAGGVADTQYF. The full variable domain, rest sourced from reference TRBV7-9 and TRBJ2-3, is DTGVSQNPRHKITKRGQNVTFRCDPISEHNRLYWYRQTLGQGPEFLTYFQNEAQLEKSRLLSDRFSAERPKGSFSTLEIQRTEQGDSAMYLCASSLDWNSAGGVADTQYFGPGTRLTVL.

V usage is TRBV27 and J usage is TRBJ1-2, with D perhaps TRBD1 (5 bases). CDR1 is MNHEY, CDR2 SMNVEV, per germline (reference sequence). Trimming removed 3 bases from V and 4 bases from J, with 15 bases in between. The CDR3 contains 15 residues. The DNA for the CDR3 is TGTGCCAGCAGTTTCGGAGGGGCAAATTTCTATGGCTACACCTTC. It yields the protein CASSFGGANFYGYTF.